This TCR beta chain derives from a study of T cells in Graves' hyperthyroidism and ophthalmopathy. Regarding the study as a whole: Through a model of 13 V-J features, ophthalmopathy was separated from stable hyperthyroidism. Most expanded thyroid clonotypes above 0.001 also appeared in blood. The model predicted ophthalmopathy a median around 6.5 months before onset.

Amplified regions were TCR beta CDR3 sequences from RNA transcripts. First-round RT-PCR targeting the TCR CDR3 was performed with the HTBI primer set. TCRdb analysed the multiplex PCR reads with MiXCR anew, one entry per CDR3 protein. This sample has about 840,000 distinct CDR3 sequences; 35% to 45% occur once, and the top ten carry 7.5% to 9.5%. On this clonotype: Its antigen is unknown.

Per the germline V gene, CDR1 is SNHLY and CDR2 is FYNNEI. V shed 5 bases and J shed 11 bases, with 22 bases lying between them. The CDR3 totals 15 residues. The chain employs TRBV2 and TRBJ1-5; perhaps TRBD1 as D (6 bases). This TCR came from a man aged 18 to 30 with Graves' hyperthyroidism. Sequencing was carried out using blood. This chain's CDR3 is CASSPHQLRGNTQHF. The CDR3 bases are TGTGCCAGCAGTCCCCATCAACTCAGGGGAAATACCCAGCATTTT. Together with reference TRBV2 and TRBJ1-5, the CDR3 gives the full variable domain: EPEVTQTPSHQVTQMGQEVILRCVPISNHLYFYWYRQILGQKVEFLVSFYNNEISEKSEIFDDQFSVERPDGSNFTLKIRSTKLEDSAMYFCASSPHQLRGNTQHFGDGTRLSIL.